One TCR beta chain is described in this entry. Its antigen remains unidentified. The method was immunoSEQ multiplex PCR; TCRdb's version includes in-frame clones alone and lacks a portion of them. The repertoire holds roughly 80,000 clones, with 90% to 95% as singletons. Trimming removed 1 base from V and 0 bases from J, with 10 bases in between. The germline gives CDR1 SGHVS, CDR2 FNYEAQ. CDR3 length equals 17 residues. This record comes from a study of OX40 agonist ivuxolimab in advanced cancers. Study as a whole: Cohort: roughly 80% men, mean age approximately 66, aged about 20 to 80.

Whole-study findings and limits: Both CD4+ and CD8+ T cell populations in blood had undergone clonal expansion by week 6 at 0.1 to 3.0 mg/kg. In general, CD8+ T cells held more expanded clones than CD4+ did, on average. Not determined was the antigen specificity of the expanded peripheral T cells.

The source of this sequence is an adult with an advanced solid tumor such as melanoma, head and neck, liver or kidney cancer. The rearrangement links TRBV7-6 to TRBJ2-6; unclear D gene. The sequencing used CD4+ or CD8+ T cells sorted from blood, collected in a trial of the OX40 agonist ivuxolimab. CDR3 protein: CASSLESSASGANVLTF. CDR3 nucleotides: TGTGCCAGCAGCTTAGAATCCAGCGCCTCTGGGGCCAACGTCCTGACTTTC.